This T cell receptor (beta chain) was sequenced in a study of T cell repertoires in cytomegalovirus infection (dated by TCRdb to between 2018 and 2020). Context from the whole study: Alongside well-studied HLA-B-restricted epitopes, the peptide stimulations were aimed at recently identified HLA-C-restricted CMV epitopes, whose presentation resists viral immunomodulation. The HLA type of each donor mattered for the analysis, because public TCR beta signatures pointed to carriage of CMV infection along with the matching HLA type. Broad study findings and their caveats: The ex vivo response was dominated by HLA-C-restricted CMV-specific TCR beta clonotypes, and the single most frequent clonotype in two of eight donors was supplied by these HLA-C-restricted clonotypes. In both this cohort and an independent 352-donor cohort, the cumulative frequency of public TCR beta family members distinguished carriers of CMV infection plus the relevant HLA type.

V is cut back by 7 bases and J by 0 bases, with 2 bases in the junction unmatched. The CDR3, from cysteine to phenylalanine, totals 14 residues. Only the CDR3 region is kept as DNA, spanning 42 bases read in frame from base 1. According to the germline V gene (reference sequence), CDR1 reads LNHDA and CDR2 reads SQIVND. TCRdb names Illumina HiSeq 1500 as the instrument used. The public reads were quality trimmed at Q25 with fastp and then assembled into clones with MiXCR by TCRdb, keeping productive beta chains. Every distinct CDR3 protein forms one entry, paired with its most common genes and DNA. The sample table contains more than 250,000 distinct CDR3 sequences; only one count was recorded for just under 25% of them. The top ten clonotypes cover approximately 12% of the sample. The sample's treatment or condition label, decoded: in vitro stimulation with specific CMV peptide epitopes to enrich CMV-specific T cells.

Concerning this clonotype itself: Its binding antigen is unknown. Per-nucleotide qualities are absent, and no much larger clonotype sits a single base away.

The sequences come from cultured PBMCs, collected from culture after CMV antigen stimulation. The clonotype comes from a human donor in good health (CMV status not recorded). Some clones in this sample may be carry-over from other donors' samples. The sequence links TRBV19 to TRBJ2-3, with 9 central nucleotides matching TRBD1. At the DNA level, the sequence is TGTGCCAGTATGGGGACAGGGAGCACAGATACGCAGTATTTT. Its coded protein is CASMGTGSTDTQYF.